This TCR beta chain was captured in a study of cytomegalovirus exposure and HLA in healthy donors. Study overall: There were 300 to 400 genotyped donors. Of these, 81% fell in the genetic ancestry cluster associated with self-reported Caucasian donors. Findings of the study overall: Follow-up analysis found HLA locus-dependent TCR association rates, highest for DRB1 and lowest for HLA-C. Excluded: some indistinguishable V segments such as TRBV6-2 and TRBV6-3.

Deletions cut 7 bases from V and 4 bases from J, with 10 bases between. The germline CDR1 and CDR2 sequences are MNHNS and SASEGT. The CDR3 sequence is 12 residues long. On this clone itself: Its antigen is still unknown.

PCR amplification relied on 60 Vbeta primers (plus 13 Jbeta primers). Profiled with immunoSEQ multiplex PCR; TCRdb holds only in-frame clones, not every one. Of 100,000 to 150,000 clones listed, roughly 70% were seen once; the top ten hold under 4.5%. Sequencing was done on a sample of PBMCs. The chain is built from TRBV6-1 and TRBJ1-2; D is unclear. The sequence came from a man in his forties or fifties in good health and CMV-seropositive. The chain's CDR3 is CASTGPIYGYTF. Here the CDR3 DNA reads TGTGCCAGCACAGGCCCGATCTATGGCTACACCTTC.